These 21 T cell receptor beta chains were sequenced from one sample in a study of T cell responses to AZD1222 COVID-19 vaccine. Data came from immunoSEQ multiplex PCR; TCRdb stores just in-frame clones and leaves some out. Of hundreds of thousands of clones detected, 90% to 95% appear once; the ten largest clones hold around 1%. This material consisted of peripheral blood, taken on day 0 of MenACWY control vaccination. The receptor source for this set is an adult in good health.

This clone has a single count. The chain combines TRBV24-1 with TRBJ2-2, with a weak D call TRBD2 (7 bases). Germline V gene data show CDR1 as KGHDR and CDR2 as SFDVKD. This CDR3 has 14 amino acids. Between the trimmed V and J ends, which lost 9 bases and 4 bases, there was a span of 14 bases. The CDR3 DNA sequence: TGTGCCACCGGGGCGGGGGCAGGCACCGGGGAGCTGTTTTTT. Protein product: CATGAGAGTGELFF.

The chain employs TRBV5-1 and TRBJ2-7; D is unclear. CDR3 length: 14 amino acids. Trimming cost V 4 bases and J 2 bases, with 13 bases left between them. Germline CDR1 and CDR2: SGHRS and YFSETQ. The CDR3: CASSRSGQPYEQYF. The CDR3 region has the DNA TGCGCCAGCAGCAGGAGTGGGCAACCCTACGAGCAGTACTTC.

The chain combines TRBV21-1 with TRBJ1-2; the D segment call TRBD1 is taken from the table without a DNA check. TRBV21-1 is an annotated pseudogene. CDR3 length equals 14 residues. The CDR3, as DNA: TGTGCCAGCAGCAAAATCAGACAGGGAAATGGCTACACCTTC. Encoded protein: CASSKIRQGNGYTF.

This chain uses TRBV18 with TRBJ1-6, with D hard to call. The V end was cut by 0 bases, the J end by 6 bases, with 9 bases between. The length of the CDR3 is 15 residues. Germline-derived CDR1 and CDR2 are KGHSH and LQKENI. This CDR3 reads CASSPPEGSNSPLHF. The CDR3, as DNA: TGTGCCAGCTCACCACCGGAGGGTTCTAATTCACCCCTCCACTTT. The full variable domain, its missing parts supplied by reference TRBV18 and TRBJ1-6, is NAGVMQNPRHLVRRRGQEARLRCSPMKGHSHVYWYRQLPEEGLKFMVYLQKENIIDESGMPKERFSAEFPKEGPSILRIQQVVRGDSAAYFCASSPPEGSNSPLHFGNGTRLTVT.

CDR3 sequence reads: CASSLAETVNEKLFF. In nucleotides, the CDR3 is TGTGCCAGCAGCTTAGCGGAGACAGTAAATGAAAAACTGTTTTTT. The chain carries TRBV7-9 and TRBJ1-4, with a possible D match to TRBD1 (5 bases). Looked up from germline, CDR1 is SEHNR and CDR2 is FQNEAQ (reference sequence). The CDR3 is made up of 15 amino acids. V dropped 0 bases and J dropped 5 bases, with 10 bases sitting between them.

The V and J genes are TRBV7-9 and TRBJ2-7, with D maybe TRBD1 (6 bases). The CDR3 covers 12 residues. Germline CDR1 reads SEHNR; CDR2 reads FQNEAQ (reference sequence). Trimming pared 5 bases from V and 5 bases from J, leaving 10 bases between. The CDR3 spells CASSRTVDEQYF. The DNA for the CDR3 is TGTGCCAGCAGCCGGACAGTCGACGAGCAGTACTTC. Full variable domain (missing parts from reference TRBV7-9 and TRBJ2-7): DTGVSQNPRHKITKRGQNVTFRCDPISEHNRLYWYRQTLGQGPEFLTYFQNEAQLEKSRLLSDRFSAERPKGSFSTLEIQRTEQGDSAMYLCASSRTVDEQYFGPGTRLTVT.

This sequence joins TRBV12-3 or TRBV12-4 and TRBJ2-2; D is possibly TRBD2 (6 bases). The V and J ends lost 8 bases and 7 bases respectively, with 11 bases between them. This CDR3 is built from 12 residues. In DNA, the CDR3 is TGTGCCAGCTTTATGGGGGGCGGGGAGCTGTTTTTT. Translated, it gives CASFMGGGELFF.

The chain couples TRBV28 to TRBJ1-5; weak D call: TRBD1 (6 bases). The CDR3 totals 15 residues. Germline CDR1 and CDR2: MDHEN and SYDVKM. V lost 7 bases and J lost 7, with 20 bases in between. In DNA, the CDR3 is TGTGCCAGCACTTCCCTATTAGGGGGGGCACAGCCCCAGCATTTT. Residues: CASTSLLGGAQPQHF.

V and J are TRBV4-3 and TRBJ1-6, with D tentatively TRBD1 (5 bases). The germline V gene encodes CDR1 LGHNA and CDR2 YSLEER. V lost 1 base to trimming and J lost 0 bases, with 13 bases between them. This CDR3 region has 18 residues. This CDR3 reads CASSQGLSGSSYNSPLHF. In DNA, the CDR3 is TGCGCCAGCAGCCAAGGGTTGTCAGGGAGCTCCTATAATTCACCCCTCCACTTT.

The genes are TRBV4-1 and TRBJ1-2, with D perhaps matching TRBD1 (5 bases). Germline CDR1 is MGHRA and CDR2 is YSYEKL. The V gene lost 0 bases and the J gene lost 8 bases, with 22 bases spanning the gap. There are 17 residues in the CDR3. The chain's CDR3 is CASSQEAGDLWFLGYTF. The CDR3 DNA reads TGCGCCAGCAGCCAAGAGGCCGGGGACCTTTGGTTTTTGGGCTACACCTTC.

The chain joins TRBV5-4 to TRBJ1-3; D is unclear. Germline V CDR1 and CDR2: SGHNT, YYREEE (reference sequence). The germline V and J ends were trimmed by 2 bases and 2 bases, with 8 bases remaining between them. The CDR3 length is 14 residues. The CDR3 protein is CASSFGGAGNTIYF. The CDR3 DNA reads TGTGCCAGCAGCTTCGGCGGGGCTGGAAACACCATATATTTT.

The CDR3 nucleotides read TGTGCCAGCAGCGTTCCGGGACAGAACACTGAAGCTTTCTTT. Its protein is CASSVPGQNTEAFF. V usage is TRBV13 and J usage is TRBJ1-1; D is perhaps TRBD1 (6 bases). CDR1 and CDR2 from the germline V gene are PRHDT and FYEKMQ (reference sequence). The ends were cut back, 5 bases at V and 1 base at J, with 11 bases in the middle. The CDR3 is made up of 14 amino acids.

This sequence joins TRBV5-5 and TRBJ1-1; D call uncertain. The germline CDR1 and CDR2 sequences are SGHKS and YYEKEE (reference sequence). The CDR3 is made up of 13 amino acids. With 3 bases removed from V and 7 bases from J, the gap between germline ends came to 13 bases. For the CDR3, the DNA is TGTGCCAGCAGCTATGAGGCGCAATTTGAAGCTTTCTTT. As protein: CASSYEAQFEAFF.

The chain couples TRBV2 to TRBJ1-5, with unresolved D. Trimming took off 7 bases at V and 1 base at J, with 17 bases between the two ends. Germline loops: CDR1 SNHLY, CDR2 FYNNEI. This CDR3 has 16 amino acids. CDR3 coding DNA: TGTGCCAGCACCGTAAATGTCGGTACCAGCAATCAGCCCCAGCATTTT. Protein product: CASTVNVGTSNQPQHF. The full variable domain, completed using reference TRBV2 and TRBJ1-5, is EPEVTQTPSHQVTQMGQEVILRCVPISNHLYFYWYRQILGQKVEFLVSFYNNEISEKSEIFDDQFSVERPDGSNFTLKIRSTKLEDSAMYFCASTVNVGTSNQPQHFGDGTRLSIL.

V usage is TRBV11-2 and J usage is TRBJ2-1, with a tentative D call TRBD2 (6 bases). Germline-derived CDR1 and CDR2 are SGHAT and FQNNGV. Deletions cut 4 bases from V and 4 bases from J, with 11 bases between. This CDR3 spans 14 amino acids. The CDR3 DNA reads as TGTGCCAGCAGCTCGGGGACTCCTTACAATGAGCAGTTCTTC. Translation gives CASSSGTPYNEQFF.

This chain links TRBV6-5 with TRBJ1-2; the D is unclear. Per germline, CDR1 MNHEY and CDR2 SVGAGI. V lost 2 bases to trimming and J lost 8 bases, with 9 bases between them. The CDR3 spans 12 residues. CDR3 amino acids: CASSYDSRGYTF. The CDR3 DNA reads TGTGCCAGCAGTTACGATTCACGGGGCTACACCTTC.

V and J are TRBV5-1 and TRBJ2-2; D unresolved. Trimming removed 4 bases from V and 4 bases from J, with 14 bases in between. Germline V gene lookup returns CDR1 SGHRS and CDR2 YFSETQ. This CDR3 has 15 residues. CDR3 protein: CASSPRLKTTGELFF. CDR3 nucleotides: TGCGCCAGCAGCCCGAGACTGAAAACCACCGGGGAGCTGTTTTTT.

The chain couples TRBV2 to TRBJ2-5, with unresolved D. The CDR3 loop spans 13 amino acids. V gave up 7 bases and J gave up 3 bases, with 12 bases separating them. CDR1 is SNHLY and CDR2 is FYNNEI in the germline V gene. CDR3 amino acids: CASKEYGEETQYF. The CDR3 DNA reads as TGTGCCAGCAAGGAGTACGGTGAAGAGACCCAGTACTTC.

Written as DNA, the CDR3 is TGTGCCAGCAGCCAAGATTCCAAGCGGGGGTACAATGAGCAGTTCTTC. Translation: CASSQDSKRGYNEQFF. The chain uses TRBV4-2 and TRBJ2-1; TRBD2 matches at 8 bases. V was pared by 0 bases and J by 4 bases, with 5 bases of the junction left unmatched. Germline CDR1 is LGHNA and CDR2 is YNFKEQ. This CDR3 contains 16 residues.

The genes are TRBV18 and TRBJ1-1; 7 positions agree with TRBD1. CDR3 length equals 17 residues. V lost 4 bases and J lost 4; bases outside the gene matches: 15. The germline CDR1 and CDR2 sequences are KGHSH and LQKENI. The CDR3 here is CASSLRQGRGMSTEAFF. The CDR3 nucleotides are TGTGCCAGCTCACTGAGACAGGGTCGGGGTATGAGCACTGAAGCTTTCTTT.

The J gene is TRBJ1-2, the V gene TRBV5-1; weak D call: TRBD1 (5 bases). From germline, CDR1 is SGHRS and CDR2 YFSETQ. The CDR3 is made up of 15 amino acids. Trimming left V 0 bases short and J 0 bases short, with 9 bases between. The CDR3 loop is CASSLVRAPNYGYTF. As DNA, the CDR3 is TGCGCCAGCAGCTTGGTCAGGGCTCCTAACTATGGCTACACCTTC.